The 30 T cell receptor beta chains below come from one sample, sequenced in a study of molecular identifiers for immune sequencing clone quantification. From the PCR reads, TCRdb called clonotypes with MiXCR, one entry per CDR3 protein. The sample lists 600,000 to 650,000 distinct CDR3 sequences; about 20% were seen once. The sequencing input was naive CD8+ T cells from blood, with Jurkat cell RNA spiked in. Subset in this sample: FACS-sorted CD8+CD4-CCR7+CD45RA+ naive T cells. These receptors came from a human donor in good health. Some libraries in this study had Jurkat cell RNA spiked in.

A remark on this clonotype: A much larger clonotype is one base distant, so this may be a read error. Since the CDR3 does not end with the conserved phenylalanine or tryptophan, this likely comes from a read error. The chain has TRBV5-1 and TRBJ2-7; TRBD1 matches 8 bases. V gave up 2 bases and J gave up 6 bases; unmatched junction bases: 4. The CDR3 contains 13 residues. Germline assignment: CDR1 SGHRS and CDR2 YFSETQ. The CDR3 is CASSFGQGLEQYL. The CDR3 bases are TGCGCCAGCAGCTTCGGACAGGGACTCGAGCAGTACCTC.

A note on this clonotype: A much larger clone differs by one base, so this may be a read error. This chain joins TRBV6-2 or TRBV6-3 and TRBJ2-1; D unresolved. Trimming stripped 2 bases from V and 7 bases from J, with 3 bases between. This CDR3 contains 11 residues. CDR1 is MNHEY and CDR2 is SVGEGT in the germline V gene. DNA of the CDR3: TGTGCCAGCAGTTACGCGAATGAGCAGTTCTTC. This encodes CASSYANEQFF.

The chain combines TRBV6-5 with TRBJ2-1; TRBD1 matches 10 bases. The V gene end was trimmed by 8 bases and the J gene end by 3 bases; junction bases not matched to a gene: 7. CDR1 MNHEY and CDR2 SVGAGI come from the germline V gene. The CDR3 is made up of 15 amino acids. The CDR3: CASRGRDRGYNEQFF. In DNA, the CDR3 is TGTGCCAGCCGGGGCCGGGACAGGGGCTACAATGAGCAGTTCTTC.

This clonotype appeared a few times. The genes are TRBV7-9 and TRBJ2-7, with D perhaps being TRBD1 or TRBD2 (5 bases each). Germline assignment: CDR1 SEHNR and CDR2 FQNEAQ (reference sequence). Trimming removed 5 bases from V and 0 bases from J, with 17 bases in between. The CDR3 covers 16 residues. CDR3 nucleotide sequence: TGTGCCAGCAGCCCCCCCCGGGGCCACTCCTCCTACGAGCAGTACTTC. Translating it yields CASSPPRGHSSYEQYF.

Note on this clonotype: Being one base from a much bigger clone, this may be a read error. V gene TRBV29-1 combines with J gene TRBJ2-2; D gene unclear. Germline assignment: CDR1 SQVTM and CDR2 ANQGSEA. The length of the CDR3 is 13 residues. Trimming took 7 bases from V and 4 from J, leaving 13 bases between them. The CDR3 DNA reads TGCAGCGCCGTTGGACCCTCCACCGGGGAGCTGTTTTTT. Translating gives CSAVGPSTGELFF.

The sample holds many counts of this clonotype. V and J are TRBV4-1 and TRBJ2-1; TRBD1 matches 8 bases. The length of the CDR3 is 16 residues. The germline gives CDR1 MGHRA, CDR2 YSYEKL. Trimming removed 0 bases from V and 5 bases from J; junction bases left unmatched: 6. As DNA, the CDR3 is TGCGCCAGCAGCCAAGATCCGGACAGGGCGGACAATGAGCAGTTCTTC. It specifies CASSQDPDRADNEQFF.

The table lists this clonotype with many counts. The chain carries TRBV7-9 and TRBJ2-2; possible D gene TRBD2, 7 bases. The CDR3 length is 16 residues. Trimming removed 5 bases from V and 0 bases from J, with 13 bases in between. Germline values: CDR1 SEHNR, CDR2 FQNEAQ (reference sequence). CDR3 bases: TGTGCCAGCAGCCCGTTGGGGGGGCCGAACACCGGGGAGCTGTTTTTT. Translated, it gives CASSPLGGPNTGELFF.

There are many counts of this clonotype. The rearrangement uses TRBV20-1 and TRBJ2-7; possibly TRBD2 for D (5 bases). This CDR3 contains 15 residues. Trimming stripped 0 bases from V and 0 bases from J, with 12 bases between. Germline CDR1 is DFQATT and CDR2 is SNEGSKA (reference sequence). The CDR3 here is CSARDGEGSSYEQYF. For the CDR3, the DNA is TGCAGTGCTAGAGATGGAGAGGGTAGCTCCTACGAGCAGTACTTC.

This clonotype was seen once. The J gene is TRBJ2-1, the V gene TRBV7-9; 8 bases match TRBD2. The CDR3 length is 17 residues. CDR1 SEHNR and CDR2 FQNEAQ come from the germline V gene (reference sequence). V dropped 1 base and J dropped 2; count of bases not matched to a gene: 7. CDR3 nucleotides: TGTGCCAGCAGCTTAGGGGCAGGGACTAGGACCTACAATGAGCAGTTCTTC. This codes for CASSLGAGTRTYNEQFF.

CDR3 bases: TGTGCCAGCAGCCCGGACAGGGGGTTCACTGAAGCTTTCTTT. This gives the protein CASSPDRGFTEAFF. The V and J genes are TRBV27 and TRBJ1-1; TRBD1 matches at 10 bases. CDR3 length: 14 amino acids. Germline CDR1 is MNHEY and CDR2 is SMNVEV (reference sequence). Losses at the gene ends were 6 bases for V and 4 bases for J; bases not matched to a gene: 5.

The CDR3 protein is CASNPLAGGPSYNEQFF. Here the CDR3 DNA reads TGTGCCAGCAACCCCTTAGCGGGGGGGCCCTCCTACAATGAGCAGTTCTTC. This chain uses TRBV7-8 with TRBJ2-1; 11 nucleotides agree with TRBD2. The CDR3 is 17 residues long. V was clipped by 7 bases and J by 0 bases; unmatched bases: 8. Germline loops: CDR1 SGHVS, CDR2 FQNEAQ.

To note about this clonotype: One base away lies a much larger clone, so this may be a sequencing read error. V and J are TRBV19 and TRBJ1-2, with D hard to call. The CDR3 is 15 residues long. V dropped 3 bases and J dropped 5 bases, with 16 bases sitting between them. Per the germline V gene, CDR1 is LNHDA and CDR2 is SQIVND (reference sequence). The chain's CDR3 is CASSIKPGSYYGYTF. CDR3 DNA: TGTGCCAGTAGTATTAAACCGGGATCATATTATGGCTACACCTTC.

At least ten counts were recorded for this clonotype. The chain combines TRBV6-1 with TRBJ2-5, with a tentative D call TRBD1 (6 bases). The CDR3 length is 16 residues. CDR1 MNHNS and CDR2 SASEGT come from the germline V gene. V lost 6 bases to trimming and J lost 0 bases, with 17 bases between them. As DNA, the CDR3 is TGTGCCAGCAGACCGACCCGGGGACAATACCAAGAGACCCAGTACTTC. Protein sequence: CASRPTRGQYQETQYF.

This clonotype was seen ten or more times. The chain joins TRBV30 to TRBJ2-7; no firm D call. The CDR3 covers 13 residues. V lost 0 bases and J 2 bases, leaving 8 bases between the germline ends. Germline V CDR1 and CDR2: GTSNPN, SVGIG (reference sequence). The CDR3 nucleotides read TGTGCCTGGAGTGTTGGGCTTACCTACGAGCAGTACTTC. This encodes CAWSVGLTYEQYF. The variable domain in full, completed from reference TRBV30 and TRBJ2-7, reads SQTIHQWPATLVQPVGSPLSLECTVEGTSNPNLYWYRQAAGRGLQLLFYSVGIGQISSEVPQNLSASRPQDRQFILSSKKLLLSDSGFYLCAWSVGLTYEQYFGPGTRLTVT.

As to this clonotype: An end of the junction does not agree with germline; a read error may underlie this. CDR3 sequence: CTSLRRDSSTDTQYF. CDR3 in DNA: TGTACCAGCCTAAGACGAGACTCTAGCACAGATACGCAGTATTTT. V gene TRBV6-2 or TRBV6-3 combines with J gene TRBJ2-3; D not resolved. CDR3 size: 15 residues. CDR1 is MNHEY, CDR2 SVGEGT, per germline.

Concerning this clonotype: A read error may produce the germline difference seen at one junction end. The chain joins TRBV27 to TRBJ2-7; D is perhaps TRBD2 (6 bases). Germline CDR1 and CDR2: MNHEY and SMNVEV (reference sequence). The CDR3 contains 15 residues. The chain's CDR3 is CASSLTGGSSDEQYF. The DNA of the CDR3 is TGTGCCAGCAGTTTAACCGGGGGAAGCTCCGACGAGCAGTACTTC.

This clonotype has more than one count but fewer than ten. The V call is TRBV19, the J call TRBJ2-3; TRBD1 matches at 9 bases. Germline CDR1 LNHDA, CDR2 SQIVND (reference sequence). Losses at the gene ends were 4 bases for V and 3 bases for J; bases not matched to a gene: 5. The CDR3 has 15 residues. The CDR3 loop reads CASSTRDRATDTQYF. CDR3 nucleotide sequence: TGTGCCAGTAGTACCCGGGACAGGGCTACAGATACGCAGTATTTT.

Ten or more counts support this clonotype. This chain joins TRBV24-1 and TRBJ1-1; weak D call: TRBD1 (5 bases). The CDR3 is made up of 14 amino acids. V was shortened by 7 bases and J by 7 bases, with 18 bases between the two germline ends. The germline gives CDR1 KGHDR, CDR2 SFDVKD. The CDR3 DNA sequence: TGTGCCACCAGACCGTCGGGGGGAGAGGGTGAAGCTTTCTTT. Encoded protein: CATRPSGGEGEAFF.

This clonotype has at least ten counts. The DNA of the CDR3 is TGTGCCAGCAGCTTGACAGCGGACGAGCAGTACTTC. The encoded protein is CASSLTADEQYF. This chain joins TRBV5-6 and TRBJ2-7, with D possibly matching TRBD2 (5 bases). Germline assignment: CDR1 SGHDT and CDR2 YYEEEE. This CDR3 contains 12 residues. The V gene lost 1 base and the J gene lost 5 bases, with 7 bases spanning the gap.

In its sample, this clonotype was seen a few times. This chain uses TRBV24-1 with TRBJ1-5; D ambiguous. The length of the CDR3 is 15 residues. Germline V gene sequence: CDR1 KGHDR, CDR2 SFDVKD. Trimming removed 4 bases at V and 7 bases at J, with 16 bases between. Here the CDR3 DNA reads TGTGCCACCAGTGACCCCCGGGCGGTGGGGCAGCCCCAGCATTTT. Its protein is CATSDPRAVGQPQHF.

The sample holds many counts of this clonotype. The CDR3 protein is CSSAWGHDVTDTQYF. For the CDR3, the DNA is TGCAGCTCCGCATGGGGGCACGATGTCACAGATACGCAGTATTTT. The V gene is TRBV29-1, the J gene TRBJ2-3, with a tentative D call TRBD1 (6 bases). CDR1 and CDR2 (germline): SQVTM, ANQGSEA. Between the trimmed V and J ends, which lost 8 bases and 2 bases, there was a span of 20 bases. This CDR3 has 15 amino acids.

The genes are TRBV7-9 and TRBJ2-3, with 9 bases fitting TRBD2. V shed 5 bases and J 5 bases; nucleotides not matched to a gene: 11. Germline V lookup: CDR1 SEHNR, CDR2 FQNEAQ (reference sequence). The CDR3 covers 16 residues. This CDR3 reads CASSGTGTSLLDTQYF. DNA for the CDR3: TGTGCCAGCAGCGGCACCGGGACTAGCCTGTTAGATACGCAGTATTTT.

With regard to this clonotype: A much larger clone differs by one base, so this may be a read error. This chain joins TRBV20-1 and TRBJ2-7; D call uncertain. Gene TRBJ2-5 matches the end of the DNA better, so the J call may be wrong. The CDR3 has 15 residues. Germline assignment: CDR1 DFQATT and CDR2 SNEGSKA (reference sequence). The chain's CDR3 is CSARVETILGETQYF. For the CDR3, the DNA is TGCAGTGCTAGGGTAGAGACCATCCTCGGGGAGACCCAGTACTTC.

The rearrangement uses TRBV7-2 and TRBJ2-3, with 9 bases that match TRBD2. J was trimmed by 7 bases and V by 6 bases; bases with no gene match: 8. CDR3 length: 14 residues. Germline V lookup: CDR1 SGHTA, CDR2 FQGNSA. CDR3: CASSGSSGENTQYF. In DNA, the CDR3 is TGTGCCAGCAGTGGATCTAGCGGGGAGAATACGCAGTATTTT. The full variable domain, completed using reference TRBV7-2 and TRBJ2-3, is GAGVSQSPSNKVTEKGKDVELRCDPISGHTALYWYRQSLGQGLEFLIYFQGNSAPDKSGLPSDRFSAERTGGSVSTLTIQRTQQEDSAVYLCASSGSSGENTQYFGPGTRLTVL.

On this clonotype: A much larger clone differs from this one at a single base, so this may be a read error. DNA for the CDR3: TGCAGTGCTCCAGACAGATCCTCTGGAAACACCATATATTTT. Translated: CSAPDRSSGNTIYF. This chain uses TRBV20-1 with TRBJ1-3; D is possibly TRBD1 (5 bases). The CDR3 has 14 amino acids. Trimming took off 5 bases at V and 0 bases at J, with 11 bases between the two ends. Germline V gives CDR1 DFQATT, CDR2 SNEGSKA (reference sequence).

The V call is TRBV4-3, the J call TRBJ1-2, with 7 positions matching TRBD1. The CDR3 is made up of 14 amino acids. Germline CDR1 LGHNA, CDR2 YSLEER. With V trimmed by 0 bases and J by 5 bases, 3 bases remained unmatched. The CDR3 DNA sequence: TGCGCCAGCAGCCAAGATACACAGGGGTATGGCTACACCTTC. Encoded protein: CASSQDTQGYGYTF.

The table lists this clonotype with many counts. The chain couples TRBV6-2 or TRBV6-3 to TRBJ2-7; the D call may be TRBD1 or TRBD2 (5 bases each). The CDR3 loop spans 14 amino acids. Trimming stripped 8 bases from V and 5 bases from J, with 19 bases between. In germline, CDR1 is MNHEY, CDR2 SVGEGT. The CDR3 nucleotides are TGTGCCAGCGGGCTCGGGGCCCGAGGGAACGAGCAGTACTTC. It is translated as CASGLGARGNEQYF.

On this clonotype itself: A much larger clone lies a single base off, so this may be a read error. CDR3 amino acids: CASSSRVSLYEQYF. The CDR3 bases are TGTGCCAGCAGCTCCAGGGTCAGCCTCTACGAGCAGTACTTC. This chain connects TRBV7-9 to TRBJ2-7, with TRBD1 as a possible D gene (5 bases). Germline CDR1 reads SEHNR; CDR2 reads FQNEAQ (reference sequence). The CDR3 runs 14 residues. V lost 4 bases to trimming and J lost 3 bases, with 13 bases between them.

In its sample, this clonotype was seen many times. The chain joins TRBV29-1 to TRBJ2-2, with D tentatively TRBD1 (6 bases). This CDR3 spans 12 amino acids. Germline CDR1 is SQVTM and CDR2 is ANQGSEA. V was pared by 4 bases and J by 6 bases, with 9 bases between. The CDR3 coding sequence is TGCAGCGTTGGGGCAGGGGCCGGGGAGCTGTTTTTT. Translating gives CSVGAGAGELFF.

Many counts were recorded for this clonotype. The genes are TRBV27 and TRBJ2-7; 7 bases align to TRBD1. J was trimmed by 3 bases and V by 4 bases; bases with no gene match: 3. The CDR3 is 13 amino acids. The germline V gene encodes CDR1 MNHEY and CDR2 SMNVEV (reference sequence). The CDR3 is CASSSGQIYEQYF. Here the CDR3 DNA reads TGTGCCAGCAGTTCGGGACAGATCTACGAGCAGTACTTC.